The clone carrying this T cell receptor (beta chain) was seen more than once but under ten times. Its antigen is as yet unknown. TCRdb passed the reads through MiXCR, listing each CDR3 protein once. The repertoire consists of a few hundred thousand distinct CDR3 sequences, with about 15% occurring once and the leading ten covering around 43%. The source of the sample is a study of T cell repertoires in cytomegalovirus infection. Study information: CMV infection together with matching HLA type was indicated by public TCR beta signatures. Study conclusions and caveats: Cumulative public TCR beta family frequency identified carriers of CMV plus the relevant HLA. Predominance within the ex vivo response was attributable to HLA-C-restricted CMV-specific TCR beta clonotypes.

Germline V CDR1 and CDR2: MNHEY, SVGAGI. This CDR3 has 14 amino acids. Losses at the gene ends were 6 bases for V and 5 bases for J; bases not matched to a gene: 7. V and J are TRBV6-5 and TRBJ2-5; TRBD2 agrees at 9 bases. Sequencing was carried out using CD8+ T cells from PBMCs. This TCR derives from a human donor in good health (CMV status not recorded). Some clones in this sample may be carry-over from other donors' samples. The CDR3 region is CASSVGLAVETQYF. In DNA, the CDR3 is TGTGCCAGCAGCGTGGGACTAGCTGTGGAGACCCAGTACTTC.